This T cell receptor (beta chain) emerged from a study of chronic HIV infection and antiretroviral therapy. MiXCR was run by TCRdb on the 5' RACE reads, yielding one entry per CDR3 protein. The sample holds about 48,000 distinct CDR3 sequences, approximately 19% seen once. Germline V gene data show CDR1 as MDHEN and CDR2 as SYDVKM. V was pared by 9 bases and J by 0 bases, with 6 bases between. CDR3 size: 13 residues. This clonotype was detected only a few times. The chain has TRBV28 and TRBJ2-6; D gene ambiguous. The sequencing sample was made of peripheral blood. The TCR was taken from an adult who had HIV and had not received antiretroviral therapy, or was an uninfected healthy control (not recorded which). The CDR3 DNA sequence: TGTGCCAGTGGATTCTCTGGGGCCAACGTCCTGACTTTC. Protein product: CASGFSGANVLTF.